This T cell receptor (beta chain) appears in the sequencing data of a study of T cells after yellow fever vaccination. For the study at large: Low-cell-number fractions underwent preparation using SMART-Seq v4 Ultra Low Input.

The 5'RACE template-switching step produced TCR cDNA and added a universal primer site and UMIs. MiXCR, run by TCRdb on the 5' RACE reads, gives a single entry per CDR3 protein. Of hundreds of thousands of distinct CDR3 sequences listed, roughly 3.5% are singletons. Study outcomes and limitations: The study re-detected most primary-vaccination clones after the booster (96% CD4, around 90% CD8).

In its sample, this clonotype was seen a few times. What it binds is not known. The CDR3 has 17 residues. Looked up from germline, CDR1 is SGHRS and CDR2 is YFSETQ. V dropped 0 bases and J dropped 2; count of bases not matched to a gene: 8. The receptor was isolated from a young man who received the YFV17D yellow fever vaccine. The genes are TRBV5-1 and TRBJ2-5; 9 nucleotides line up with TRBD2. This sample comprised PBMCs, obtained on the day of the yellow fever booster vaccination. CDR3 sequence reads: CASSLELRGGVQETQYF. The CDR3, as DNA: TGCGCCAGCAGCTTGGAATTGCGGGGGGGCGTACAAGAGACCCAGTACTTC. Combining the CDR3 with reference TRBV5-1 and TRBJ2-5 gives the whole variable domain KAGVTQTPRYLIKTRGQQVTLSCSPISGHRSVSWYQQTPGQGLQFLFEYFSETQRNKGNFPGRFSGRQFSNSRSEMNVSTLELGDSALYLCASSLELRGGVQETQYFGPGTRLLVL.